This T cell receptor beta chain was profiled in a study of beta chain features in type 1 diabetes. The entirety of the isolated RNA underwent reverse transcription, so expressed TCRB transcripts were sequenced. The study sequenced naive, central memory and regulatory T cell samples to an average of roughly 3.8 million reads. TCRdb keeps only in-frame clones here, not all; method: immunoSEQ multiplex PCR. The table lists 970,000 or so clones, roughly 16% of them singletons, with 0.02% to 0.025% in the top ten. Germline CDR1 is SGDLS and CDR2 is YYNGEE. Trimming stripped 4 bases from V and 5 bases from J, with 13 bases between. CDR3 length: 14 amino acids. General study points: The similarity of naive, central memory and Treg TCRB repertoires appeared greater among patients than among healthy donors. High TCR expression in some cells could lead to their over-representation in cDNA sequencing. Whether TCRB rearrangement is influenced by HLA type went unresolved here.

This clone has only a few counts. Its antigen is not known. The chain links TRBV9 to TRBJ2-1; D may be TRBD1 (6 bases). The sequencing input was naive CD4+ T cells from blood. The TCR was taken from a woman aged 18-29 years in good health. CDR3 DNA: TGTGCCAGCAGCCCCGGAGGACAGAACAATGAGCAGTTCTTC. It specifies CASSPGGQNNEQFF.